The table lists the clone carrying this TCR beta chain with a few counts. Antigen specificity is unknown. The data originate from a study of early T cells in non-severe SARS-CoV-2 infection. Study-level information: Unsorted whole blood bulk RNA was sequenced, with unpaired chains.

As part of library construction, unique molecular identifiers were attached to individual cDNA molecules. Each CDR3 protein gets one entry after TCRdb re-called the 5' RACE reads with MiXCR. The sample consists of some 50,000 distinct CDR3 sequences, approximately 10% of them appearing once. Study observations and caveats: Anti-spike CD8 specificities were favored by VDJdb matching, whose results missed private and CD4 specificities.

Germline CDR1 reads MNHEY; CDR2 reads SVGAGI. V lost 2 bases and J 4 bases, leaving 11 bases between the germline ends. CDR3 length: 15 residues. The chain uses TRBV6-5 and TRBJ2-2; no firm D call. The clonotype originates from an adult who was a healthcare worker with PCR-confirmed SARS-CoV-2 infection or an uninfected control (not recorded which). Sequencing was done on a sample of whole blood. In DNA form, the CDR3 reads TGTGCCAGCAGTTACCCCCCGACCGGCACCGGGGAGCTGTTTTTT. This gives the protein CASSYPPTGTGELFF.